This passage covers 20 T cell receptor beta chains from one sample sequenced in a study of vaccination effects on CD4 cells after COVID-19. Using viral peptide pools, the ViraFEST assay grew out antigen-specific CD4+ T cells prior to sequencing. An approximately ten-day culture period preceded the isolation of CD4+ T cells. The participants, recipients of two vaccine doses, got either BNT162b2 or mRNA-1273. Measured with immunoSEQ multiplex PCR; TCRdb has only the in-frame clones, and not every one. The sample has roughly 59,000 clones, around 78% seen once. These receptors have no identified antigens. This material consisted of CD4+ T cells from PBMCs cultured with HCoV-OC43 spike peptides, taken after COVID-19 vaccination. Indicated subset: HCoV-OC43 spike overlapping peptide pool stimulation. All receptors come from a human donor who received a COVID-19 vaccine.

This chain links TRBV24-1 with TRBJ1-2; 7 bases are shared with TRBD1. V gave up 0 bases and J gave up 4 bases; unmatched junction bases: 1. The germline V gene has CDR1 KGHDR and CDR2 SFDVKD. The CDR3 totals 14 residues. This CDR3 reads CATSDLHRGYGYTF. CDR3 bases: TGTGCCACCAGTGATTTGCACAGGGGCTATGGCTACACCTTC.

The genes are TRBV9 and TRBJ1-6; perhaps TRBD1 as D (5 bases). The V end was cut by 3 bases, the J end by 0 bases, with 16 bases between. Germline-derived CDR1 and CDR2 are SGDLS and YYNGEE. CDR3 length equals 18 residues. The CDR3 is CASSEVRDLGSYNSPLHF. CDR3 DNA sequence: TGTGCCAGCAGCGAAGTACGGGACCTCGGCTCCTATAATTCACCCCTCCACTTT.

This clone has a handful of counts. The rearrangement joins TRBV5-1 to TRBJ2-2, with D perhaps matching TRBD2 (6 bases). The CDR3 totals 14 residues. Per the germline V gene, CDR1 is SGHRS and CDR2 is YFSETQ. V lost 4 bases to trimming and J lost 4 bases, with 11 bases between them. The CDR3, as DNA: TGCGCCAGCAGCCGCACTAGCACCACCGGGGAGCTGTTTTTT. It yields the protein CASSRTSTTGELFF.

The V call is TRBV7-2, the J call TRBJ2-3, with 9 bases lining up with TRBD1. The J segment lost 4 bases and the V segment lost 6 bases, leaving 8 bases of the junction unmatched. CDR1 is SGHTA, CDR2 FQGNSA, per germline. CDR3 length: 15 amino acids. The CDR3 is CASRPGTGRSDTQYF. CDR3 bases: TGTGCCAGCAGACCCGGGACAGGGAGGTCAGATACGCAGTATTTT.

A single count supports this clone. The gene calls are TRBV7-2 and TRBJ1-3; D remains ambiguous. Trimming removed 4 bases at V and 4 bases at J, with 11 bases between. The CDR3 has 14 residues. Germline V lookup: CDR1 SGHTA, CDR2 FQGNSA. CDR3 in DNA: TGTGCCAGCAGCTCCACAATGTTAGGAAACACCATATATTTT. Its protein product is CASSSTMLGNTIYF.

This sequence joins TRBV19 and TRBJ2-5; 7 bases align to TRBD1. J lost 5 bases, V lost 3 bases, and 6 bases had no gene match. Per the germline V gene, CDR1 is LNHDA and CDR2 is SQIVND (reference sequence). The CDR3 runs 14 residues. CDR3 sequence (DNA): TGTGCCAGTAGTATGGTAGGGGGCTCGGAGACCCAGTACTTC. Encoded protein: CASSMVGGSETQYF. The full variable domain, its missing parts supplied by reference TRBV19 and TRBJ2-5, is DGGITQSPKYLFRKEGQNVTLSCEQNLNHDAMYWYRQDPGQGLRLIYYSQIVNDFQKGDIAEGYSVSREKKESFPLTVTSAQKNPTAFYLCASSMVGGSETQYFGPGTRLLVL.

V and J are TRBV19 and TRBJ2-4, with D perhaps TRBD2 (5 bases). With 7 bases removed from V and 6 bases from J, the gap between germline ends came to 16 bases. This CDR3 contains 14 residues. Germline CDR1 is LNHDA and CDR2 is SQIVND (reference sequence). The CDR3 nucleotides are TGTGCCAGTAAGCGCCAGGAGGCAGTAAACATTCAGTACTTC. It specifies CASKRQEAVNIQYF.

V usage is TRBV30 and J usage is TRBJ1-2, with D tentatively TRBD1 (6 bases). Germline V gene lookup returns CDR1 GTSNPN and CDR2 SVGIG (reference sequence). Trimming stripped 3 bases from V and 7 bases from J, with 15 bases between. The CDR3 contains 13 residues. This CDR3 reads CAWSKDSSIGYTF. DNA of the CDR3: TGTGCCTGGAGCAAGGACAGCTCTATTGGCTACACCTTC.

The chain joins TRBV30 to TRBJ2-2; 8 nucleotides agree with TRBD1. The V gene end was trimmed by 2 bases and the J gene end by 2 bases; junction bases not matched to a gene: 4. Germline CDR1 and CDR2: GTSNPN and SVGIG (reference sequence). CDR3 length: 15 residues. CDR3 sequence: CAWSTGQGNTGELFF. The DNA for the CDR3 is TGTGCCTGGAGTACTGGACAGGGTAACACCGGGGAGCTGTTTTTT.

The CDR3 protein is CSASPGFQETQYF. The CDR3 region has the DNA TGCAGTGCTAGTCCGGGCTTCCAAGAGACCCAGTACTTC. The gene calls are TRBV20-1 and TRBJ2-5; D remains unclear. The length of the CDR3 is 13 residues. Trimming shortened V by 3 bases and J by 1 base, and 9 bases separated the two germline ends. Looked up from germline, CDR1 is DFQATT and CDR2 is SNEGSKA (reference sequence).

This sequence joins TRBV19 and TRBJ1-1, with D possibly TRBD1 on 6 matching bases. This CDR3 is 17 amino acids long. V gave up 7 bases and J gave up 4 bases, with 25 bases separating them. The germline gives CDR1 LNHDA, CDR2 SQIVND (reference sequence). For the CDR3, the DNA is TGTGCCAGTATCCCCCCGGGGGGGTGGGGGGCCGGCACTGAAGCTTTCTTT. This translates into CASIPPGGWGAGTEAFF.

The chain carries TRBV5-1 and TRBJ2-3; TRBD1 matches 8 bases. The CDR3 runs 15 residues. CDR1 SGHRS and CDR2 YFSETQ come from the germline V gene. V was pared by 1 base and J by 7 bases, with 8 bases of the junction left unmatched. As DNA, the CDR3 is TGCGCCAGCAGCTTGAACGCCGGACAGGGATATACGCAGTATTTT. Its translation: CASSLNAGQGYTQYF.

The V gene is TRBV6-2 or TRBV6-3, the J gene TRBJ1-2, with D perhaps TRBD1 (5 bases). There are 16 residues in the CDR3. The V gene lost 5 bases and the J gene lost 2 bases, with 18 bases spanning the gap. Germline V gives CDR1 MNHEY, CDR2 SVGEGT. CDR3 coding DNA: TGTGCCAGCAGTCGGCTTTCCTTACGGGGGAACTATGGCTACACCTTC. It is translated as CASSRLSLRGNYGYTF.

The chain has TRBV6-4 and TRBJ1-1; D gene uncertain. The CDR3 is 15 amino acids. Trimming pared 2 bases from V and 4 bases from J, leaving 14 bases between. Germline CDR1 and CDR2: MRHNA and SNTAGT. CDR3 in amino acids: CASSDGVGAGTEAFF. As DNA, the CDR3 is TGTGCCAGCAGTGACGGCGTGGGCGCGGGCACTGAAGCTTTCTTT.

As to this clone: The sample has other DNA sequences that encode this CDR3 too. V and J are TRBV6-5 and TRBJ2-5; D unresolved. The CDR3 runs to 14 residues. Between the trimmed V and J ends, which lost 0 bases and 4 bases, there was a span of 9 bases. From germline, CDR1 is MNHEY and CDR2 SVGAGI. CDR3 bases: TGTGCCAGCAGTTACTCGACGGGTGGAGAGACCCAGTACTTC. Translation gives CASSYSTGGETQYF.

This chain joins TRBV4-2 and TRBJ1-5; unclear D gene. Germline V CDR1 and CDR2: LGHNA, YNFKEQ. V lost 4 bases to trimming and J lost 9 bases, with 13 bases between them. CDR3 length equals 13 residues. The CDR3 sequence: CASSPLDGRPQHF. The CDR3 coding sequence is TGTGCCAGCAGCCCCCTGGACGGGAGGCCCCAGCATTTT.

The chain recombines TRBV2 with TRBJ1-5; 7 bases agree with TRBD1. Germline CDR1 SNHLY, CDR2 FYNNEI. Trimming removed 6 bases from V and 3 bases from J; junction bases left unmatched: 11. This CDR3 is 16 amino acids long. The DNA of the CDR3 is TGTGCCAGCAGGGGACAGCCTACGTTAGACAATCAGCCCCAGCATTTT. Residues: CASRGQPTLDNQPQHF.

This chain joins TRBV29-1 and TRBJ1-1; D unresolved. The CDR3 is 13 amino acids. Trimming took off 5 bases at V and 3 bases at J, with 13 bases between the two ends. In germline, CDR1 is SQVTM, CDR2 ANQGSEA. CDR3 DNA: TGCAGCGTTTCCTGGGAGGTGGACACTGAAGCTTTCTTT. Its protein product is CSVSWEVDTEAFF.

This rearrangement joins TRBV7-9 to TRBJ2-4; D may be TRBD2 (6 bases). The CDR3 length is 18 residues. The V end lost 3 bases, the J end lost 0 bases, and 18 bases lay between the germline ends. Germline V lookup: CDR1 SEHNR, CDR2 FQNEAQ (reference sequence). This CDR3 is CASSFYGGRGLAKNIQYF. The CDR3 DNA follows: TGTGCCAGCAGCTTTTACGGGGGACGGGGTCTAGCCAAAAACATTCAGTACTTC.

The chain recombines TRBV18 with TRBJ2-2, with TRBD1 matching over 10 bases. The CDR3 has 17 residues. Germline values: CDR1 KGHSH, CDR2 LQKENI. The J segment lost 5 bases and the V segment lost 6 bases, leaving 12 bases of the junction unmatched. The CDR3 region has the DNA TGTGCCAGCTCCCCCCCATATTCGGACAGGGGGACCGGGGAGCTGTTTTTT. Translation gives CASSPPYSDRGTGELFF.